The clone carrying this T cell receptor (beta chain) was recorded only once. This record belongs to a study of OX40 agonist ivuxolimab in advanced cancers. Produced via immunoSEQ multiplex PCR; TCRdb's table is partial and in-frame only. The sample lists approximately 60,000 clones, about 94% occurring once. Per germline, CDR1 SGHVS and CDR2 FNYEAQ. The CDR3 totals 16 residues. V lost 1 base and J lost 5, with 17 bases in between. This chain links TRBV7-6 with TRBJ1-1; D not resolved. This specimen was CD4+ or CD8+ T cells sorted from blood, taken in a trial of the OX40 agonist ivuxolimab. This sequence originates from an adult with an advanced solid tumor such as melanoma, head and neck, liver or kidney cancer. The CDR3 coding sequence is TGTGCCAGCAGCTTAGACCAGGAGTCTAAACAAACTGAAGCTTTCTTT. Its translation is CASSLDQESKQTEAFF. Together with reference TRBV7-6 and TRBJ1-1, the CDR3 gives the full variable domain: GAGVSQSPRYKVTKRGQDVALRCDPISGHVSLYWYRQALGQGPEFLTYFNYEAQQDKSGLPNDRFSAERPEGSISTLTIQRTEQRDSAMYRCASSLDQESKQTEAFFGQGTRLTVV.